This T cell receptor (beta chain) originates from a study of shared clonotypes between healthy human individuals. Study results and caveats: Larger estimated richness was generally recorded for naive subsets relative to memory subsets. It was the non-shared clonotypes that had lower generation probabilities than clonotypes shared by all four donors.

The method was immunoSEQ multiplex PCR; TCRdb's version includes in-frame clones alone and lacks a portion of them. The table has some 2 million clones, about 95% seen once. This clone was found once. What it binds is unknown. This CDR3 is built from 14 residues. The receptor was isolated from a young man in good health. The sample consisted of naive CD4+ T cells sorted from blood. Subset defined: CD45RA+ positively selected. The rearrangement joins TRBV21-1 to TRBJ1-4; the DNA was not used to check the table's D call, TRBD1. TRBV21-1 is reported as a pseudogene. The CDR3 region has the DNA TGTGCCAGCCCTCCGGACAGAAAAAATGAAAAACTGTTTTTT. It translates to CASPPDRKNEKLFF.